This entry lists 4 T cell receptor beta chains sequenced from one sample in a study of Ad26.COV2.S vaccination and SARS-CoV-2 variants (dated by TCRdb to the early 2020s). The treatment or condition label here, explained by the study, means: roughly 19 received Ad26.COV2.S at low or high dose, single or two shots; roughly 5 received placebo; per-sample allocation not given. For vaccine and placebo recipients, the sequenced repertoires came from samples collected on day 63 after the first injection. Preparation of the library involved the immunoSEQ multiplex PCR assay. This immuneACCESS table, as held by TCRdb, lists in-frame sequences with V and J called but not all clones. Of the missing ones, under half trace to an unresolved V gene in checked studies; the others have no known cause. This sample comprises about half a million clones, roughly nine tenths of them detected only once. The ten largest clones represent 1.5% to 2% of the sample.

This material consisted of peripheral blood, taken in a trial of Ad26.COV2.S vaccine versus placebo. Receptors originate from a person aged 18-60 years who received the Ad26.COV2.S COVID-19 vaccine or a placebo.

The V gene is TRBV7-6, the J gene TRBJ2-1; possible D gene TRBD2, 6 bases. This CDR3 comprises 15 residues. V shed 3 bases and J shed 8 bases, with 17 bases lying between them. Germline V gene sequence: CDR1 SGHVS, CDR2 FNYEAQ. Here the CDR3 reads CASSFGGAGFDEQFF. CDR3 nucleotide sequence: TGTGCCAGCAGCTTCGGAGGGGCGGGATTCGATGAGCAGTTCTTC.

The DNA for the CDR3 is TGCGCCAGCAGGCGGGACTCCGCCTACGAGCAGTACTTC. This sequence encodes CASRRDSAYEQYF. V is TRBV5-1 and J is TRBJ2-7; possible D gene TRBD2, 6 bases. V lost 5 bases and J 2 bases, leaving 11 bases between the germline ends. This CDR3 region has 13 residues. Germline V gene lookup returns CDR1 SGHRS and CDR2 YFSETQ.

The chain employs TRBV11-2 and TRBJ1-2; possible D gene TRBD1, 6 bases. Between the trimmed V and J ends, which lost 3 bases and 4 bases, there was a span of 12 bases. The V gene's germline CDR1 is SGHAT and CDR2 FQNNGV. This CDR3 has 14 amino acids. CDR3 in DNA: TGTGCCAGCAGCTTGGGGGGCTCCAGCTATGGCTACACCTTC. It is translated as CASSLGGSSYGYTF.

The rearrangement joins TRBV7-9 to TRBJ2-3; 7 bases are shared with TRBD1. The germline gives CDR1 SEHNR, CDR2 FQNEAQ (reference sequence). With 3 bases clipped from V and 9 bases from J, the junction kept 3 bases outside the gene matches. The CDR3 runs 12 residues. The CDR3 DNA reads as TGTGCCAGCAGCTTCGACAGGGTCACGCAGTATTTT. Translation: CASSFDRVTQYF.